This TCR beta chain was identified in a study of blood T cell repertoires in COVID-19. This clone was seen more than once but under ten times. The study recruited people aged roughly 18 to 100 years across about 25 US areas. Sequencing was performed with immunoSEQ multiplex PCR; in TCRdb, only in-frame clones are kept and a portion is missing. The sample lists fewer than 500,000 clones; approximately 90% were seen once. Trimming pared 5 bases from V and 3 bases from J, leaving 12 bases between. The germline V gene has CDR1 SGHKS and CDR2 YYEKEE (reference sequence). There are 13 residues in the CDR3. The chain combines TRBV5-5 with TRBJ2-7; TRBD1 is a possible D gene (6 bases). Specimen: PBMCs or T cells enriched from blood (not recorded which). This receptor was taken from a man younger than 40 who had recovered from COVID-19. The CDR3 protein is CASSLGQNYEQYF. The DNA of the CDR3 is TGTGCCAGCAGTCTTGGACAGAACTACGAGCAGTACTTC.